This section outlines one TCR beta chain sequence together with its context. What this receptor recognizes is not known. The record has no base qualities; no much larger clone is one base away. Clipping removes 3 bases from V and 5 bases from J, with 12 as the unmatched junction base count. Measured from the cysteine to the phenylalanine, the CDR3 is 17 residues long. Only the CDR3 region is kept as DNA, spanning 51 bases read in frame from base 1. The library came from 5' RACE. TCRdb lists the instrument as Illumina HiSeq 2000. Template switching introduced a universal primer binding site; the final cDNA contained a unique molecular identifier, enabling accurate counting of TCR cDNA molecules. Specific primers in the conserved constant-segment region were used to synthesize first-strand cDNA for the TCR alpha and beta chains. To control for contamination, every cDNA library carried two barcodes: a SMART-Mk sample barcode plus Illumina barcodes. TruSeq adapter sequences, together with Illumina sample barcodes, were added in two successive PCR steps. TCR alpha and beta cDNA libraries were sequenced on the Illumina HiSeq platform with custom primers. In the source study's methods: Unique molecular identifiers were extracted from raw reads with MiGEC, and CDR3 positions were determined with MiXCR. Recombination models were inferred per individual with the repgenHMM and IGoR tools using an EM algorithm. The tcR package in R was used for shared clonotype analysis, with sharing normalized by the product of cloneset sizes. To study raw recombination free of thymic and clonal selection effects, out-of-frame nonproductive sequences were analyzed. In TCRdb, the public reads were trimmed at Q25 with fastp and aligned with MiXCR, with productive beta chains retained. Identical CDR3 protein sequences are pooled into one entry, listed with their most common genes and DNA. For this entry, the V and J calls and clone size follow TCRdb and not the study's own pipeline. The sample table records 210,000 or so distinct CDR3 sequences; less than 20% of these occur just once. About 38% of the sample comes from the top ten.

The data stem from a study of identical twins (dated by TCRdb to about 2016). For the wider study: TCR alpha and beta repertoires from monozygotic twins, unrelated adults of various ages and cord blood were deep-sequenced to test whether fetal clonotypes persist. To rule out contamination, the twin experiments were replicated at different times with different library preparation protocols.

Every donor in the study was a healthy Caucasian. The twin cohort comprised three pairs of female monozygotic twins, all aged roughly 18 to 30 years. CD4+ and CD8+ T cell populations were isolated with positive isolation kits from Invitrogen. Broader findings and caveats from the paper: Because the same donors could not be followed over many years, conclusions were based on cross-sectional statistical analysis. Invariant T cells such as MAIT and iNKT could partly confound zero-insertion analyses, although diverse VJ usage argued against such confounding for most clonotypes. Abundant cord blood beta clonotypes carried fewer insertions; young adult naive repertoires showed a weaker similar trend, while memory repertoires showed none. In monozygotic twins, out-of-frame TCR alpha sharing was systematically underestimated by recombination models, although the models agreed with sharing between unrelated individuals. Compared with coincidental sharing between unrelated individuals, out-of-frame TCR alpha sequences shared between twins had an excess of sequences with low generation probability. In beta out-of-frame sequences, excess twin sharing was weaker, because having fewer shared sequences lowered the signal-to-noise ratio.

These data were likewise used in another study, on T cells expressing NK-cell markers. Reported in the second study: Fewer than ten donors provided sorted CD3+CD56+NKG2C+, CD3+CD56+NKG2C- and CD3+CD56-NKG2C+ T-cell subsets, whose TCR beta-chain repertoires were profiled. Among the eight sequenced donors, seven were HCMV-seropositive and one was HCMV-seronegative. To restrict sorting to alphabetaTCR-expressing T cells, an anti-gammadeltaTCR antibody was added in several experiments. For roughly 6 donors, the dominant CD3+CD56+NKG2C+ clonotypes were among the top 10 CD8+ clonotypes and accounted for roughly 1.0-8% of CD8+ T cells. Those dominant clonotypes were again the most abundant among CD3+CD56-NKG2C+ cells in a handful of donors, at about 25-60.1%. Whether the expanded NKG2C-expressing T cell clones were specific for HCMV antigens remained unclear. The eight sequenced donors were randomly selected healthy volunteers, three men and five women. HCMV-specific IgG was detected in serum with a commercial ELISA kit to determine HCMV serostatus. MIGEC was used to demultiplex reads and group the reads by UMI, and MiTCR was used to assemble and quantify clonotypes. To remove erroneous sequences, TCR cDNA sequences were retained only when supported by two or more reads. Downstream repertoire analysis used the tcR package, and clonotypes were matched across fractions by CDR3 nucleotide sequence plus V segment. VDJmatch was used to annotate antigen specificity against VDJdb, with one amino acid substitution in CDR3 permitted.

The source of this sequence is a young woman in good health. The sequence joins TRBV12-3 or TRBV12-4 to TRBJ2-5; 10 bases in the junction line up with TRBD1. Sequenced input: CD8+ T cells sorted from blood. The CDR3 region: CASSFIPPGQGQETQYF. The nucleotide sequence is TGTGCCAGCAGTTTCATACCCCCGGGACAGGGGCAGGAGACCCAGTACTTC.